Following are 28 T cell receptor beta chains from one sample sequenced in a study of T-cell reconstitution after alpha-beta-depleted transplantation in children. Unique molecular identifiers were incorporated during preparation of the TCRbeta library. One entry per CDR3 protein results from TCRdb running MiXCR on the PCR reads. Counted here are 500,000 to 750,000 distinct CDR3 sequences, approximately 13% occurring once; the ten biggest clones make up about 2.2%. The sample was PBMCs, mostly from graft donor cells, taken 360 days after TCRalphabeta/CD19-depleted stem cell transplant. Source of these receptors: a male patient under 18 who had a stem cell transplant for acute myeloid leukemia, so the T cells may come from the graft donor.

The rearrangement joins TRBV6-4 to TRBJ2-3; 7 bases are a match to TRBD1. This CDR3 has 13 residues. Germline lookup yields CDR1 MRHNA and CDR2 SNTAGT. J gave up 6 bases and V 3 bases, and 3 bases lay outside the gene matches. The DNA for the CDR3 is TGTGCCAGCAGTGATCAACAGGGGGATACGCAGTATTTT. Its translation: CASSDQQGDTQYF.

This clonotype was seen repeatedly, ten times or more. The CDR3 nucleotides are TGTGCCAGCAGCGTAGCTGGGAGTGGTAGTCCCTACTACGAGCAGTACTTC. Translation: CASSVAGSGSPYYEQYF. The rearrangement joins TRBV9 to TRBJ2-7, with D perhaps matching TRBD2 (5 bases). This CDR3 has 17 amino acids. V dropped 0 bases and J dropped 3 bases, with 19 bases sitting between them. Germline V gene data show CDR1 as SGDLS and CDR2 as YYNGEE. Full variable domain (missing parts from reference TRBV9 and TRBJ2-7): DSGVTQTPKHLITATGQRVTLRCSPRSGDLSVYWYQQSLDQGLQFLIQYYNGEERAKGNILERFSAQQFPDLHSELNLSSLELGDSALYFCASSVAGSGSPYYEQYFGPGTRLTVT.

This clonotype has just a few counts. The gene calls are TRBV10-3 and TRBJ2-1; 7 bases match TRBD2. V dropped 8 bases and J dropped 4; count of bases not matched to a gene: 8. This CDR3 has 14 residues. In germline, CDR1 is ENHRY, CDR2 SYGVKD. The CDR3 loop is CAISRAGTYNEQFF. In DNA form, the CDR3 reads TGTGCCATCTCCCGAGCGGGAACTTACAATGAGCAGTTCTTC.

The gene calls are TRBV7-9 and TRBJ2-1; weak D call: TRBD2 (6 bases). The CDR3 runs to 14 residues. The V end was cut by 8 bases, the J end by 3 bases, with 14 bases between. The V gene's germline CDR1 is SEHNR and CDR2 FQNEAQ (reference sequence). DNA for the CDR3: TGTGCCAGCCAGGCCGGGACTTACTACAATGAGCAGTTCTTC. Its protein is CASQAGTYYNEQFF.

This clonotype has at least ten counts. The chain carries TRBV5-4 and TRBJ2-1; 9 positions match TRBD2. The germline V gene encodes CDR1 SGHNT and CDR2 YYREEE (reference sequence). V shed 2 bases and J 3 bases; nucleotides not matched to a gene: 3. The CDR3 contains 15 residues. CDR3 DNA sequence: TGTGCCAGCAGCTTTACTAGCGGGCTCTACAATGAGCAGTTCTTC. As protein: CASSFTSGLYNEQFF.

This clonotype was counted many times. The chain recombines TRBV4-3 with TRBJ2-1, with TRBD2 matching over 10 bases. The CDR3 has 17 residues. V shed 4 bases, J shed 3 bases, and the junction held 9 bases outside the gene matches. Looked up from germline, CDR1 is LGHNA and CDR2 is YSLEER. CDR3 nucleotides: TGCGCCAGCAGCCTCTCCACCCCTAGCGGGAGCTACAATGAGCAGTTCTTC. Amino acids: CASSLSTPSGSYNEQFF.

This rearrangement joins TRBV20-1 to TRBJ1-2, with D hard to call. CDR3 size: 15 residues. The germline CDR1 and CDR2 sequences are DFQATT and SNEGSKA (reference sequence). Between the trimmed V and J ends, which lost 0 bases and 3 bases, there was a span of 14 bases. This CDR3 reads CSARDPQHSYYGYTF. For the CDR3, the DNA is TGCAGTGCTAGAGATCCGCAGCACAGCTACTATGGCTACACCTTC.

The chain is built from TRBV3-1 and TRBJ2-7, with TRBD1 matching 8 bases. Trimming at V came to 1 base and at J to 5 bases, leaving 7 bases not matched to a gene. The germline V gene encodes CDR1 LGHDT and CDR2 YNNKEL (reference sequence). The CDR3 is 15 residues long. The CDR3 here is CASSQAKTGVHEQYF. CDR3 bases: TGTGCCAGCAGCCAAGCCAAGACAGGGGTGCACGAGCAGTACTTC.

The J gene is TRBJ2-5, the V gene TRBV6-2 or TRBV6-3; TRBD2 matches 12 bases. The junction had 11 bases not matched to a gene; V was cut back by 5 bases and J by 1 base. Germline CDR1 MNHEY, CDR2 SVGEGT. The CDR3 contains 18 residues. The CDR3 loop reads CASSPHLGLAGFQETQYF. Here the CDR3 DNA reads TGTGCCAGCAGTCCTCACCTTGGACTAGCGGGATTCCAAGAGACCCAGTACTTC.

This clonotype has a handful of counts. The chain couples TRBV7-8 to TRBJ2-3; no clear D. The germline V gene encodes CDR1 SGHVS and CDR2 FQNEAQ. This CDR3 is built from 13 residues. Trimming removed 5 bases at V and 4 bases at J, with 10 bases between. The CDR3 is CASSRRTPDTQYF. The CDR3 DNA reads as TGTGCCAGCAGCAGGAGAACACCAGATACGCAGTATTTT.

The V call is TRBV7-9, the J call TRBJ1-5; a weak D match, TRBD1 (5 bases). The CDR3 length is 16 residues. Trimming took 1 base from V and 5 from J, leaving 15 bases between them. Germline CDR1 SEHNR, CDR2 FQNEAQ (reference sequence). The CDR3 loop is CASSLVWGTEDQPQHF. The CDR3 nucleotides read TGTGCCAGCAGCTTAGTGTGGGGGACGGAAGATCAGCCCCAGCATTTT.

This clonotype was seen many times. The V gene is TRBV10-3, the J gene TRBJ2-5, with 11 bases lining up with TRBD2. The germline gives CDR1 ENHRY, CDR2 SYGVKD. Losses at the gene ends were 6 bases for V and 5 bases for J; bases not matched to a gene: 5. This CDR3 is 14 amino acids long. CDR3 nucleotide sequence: TGTGCCATCAGGAGGGGACTAGCGGCCGAGACCCAGTACTTC. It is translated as CAIRRGLAAETQYF.

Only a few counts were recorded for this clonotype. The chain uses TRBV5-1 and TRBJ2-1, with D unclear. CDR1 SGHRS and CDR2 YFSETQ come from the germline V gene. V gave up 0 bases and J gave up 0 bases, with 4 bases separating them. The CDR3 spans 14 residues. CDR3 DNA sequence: TGCGCCAGCAGCTTGGTCAACTCCTACAATGAGCAGTTCTTC. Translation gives CASSLVNSYNEQFF.

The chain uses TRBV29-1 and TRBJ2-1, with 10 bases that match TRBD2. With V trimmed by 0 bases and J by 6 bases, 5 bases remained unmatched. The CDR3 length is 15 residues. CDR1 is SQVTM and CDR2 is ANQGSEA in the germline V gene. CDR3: CSVEDPGLAINEQFF. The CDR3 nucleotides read TGCAGCGTTGAAGATCCGGGACTAGCGATCAATGAGCAGTTCTTC.

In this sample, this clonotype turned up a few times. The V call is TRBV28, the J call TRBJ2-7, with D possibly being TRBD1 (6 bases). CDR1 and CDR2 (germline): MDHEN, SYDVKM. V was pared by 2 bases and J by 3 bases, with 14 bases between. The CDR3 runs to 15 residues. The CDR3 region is CASSLPPTGYYEQYF. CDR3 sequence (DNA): TGTGCCAGCAGTTTACCCCCCACAGGGTACTACGAGCAGTACTTC.

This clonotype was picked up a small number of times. The CDR3 DNA reads TGTGCCAGCAGTCCCGGGATAGCGGGAGTGAATTTGCCCTACGAGCAGTACTTC. Translating gives CASSPGIAGVNLPYEQYF. The gene calls are TRBV12-3 or TRBV12-4 and TRBJ2-7; 9 bases map to TRBD2. V lost 5 bases and J lost 2; bases outside the gene matches: 16. This CDR3 contains 18 residues.

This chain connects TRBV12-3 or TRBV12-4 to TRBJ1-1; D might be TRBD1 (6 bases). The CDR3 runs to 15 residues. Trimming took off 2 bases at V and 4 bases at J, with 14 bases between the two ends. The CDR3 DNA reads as TGTGCCAGCAGTTTATATATCGGAGGGGGCACTGAAGCTTTCTTT. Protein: CASSLYIGGGTEAFF.

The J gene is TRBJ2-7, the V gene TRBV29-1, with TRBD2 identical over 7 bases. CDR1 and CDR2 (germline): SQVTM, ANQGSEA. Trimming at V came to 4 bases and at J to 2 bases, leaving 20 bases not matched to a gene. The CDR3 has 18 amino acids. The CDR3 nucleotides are TGCAGCGTTGGAGATCCGGGAGGCCGCGGTCGTTTACCCTACGAGCAGTACTTC. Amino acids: CSVGDPGGRGRLPYEQYF.

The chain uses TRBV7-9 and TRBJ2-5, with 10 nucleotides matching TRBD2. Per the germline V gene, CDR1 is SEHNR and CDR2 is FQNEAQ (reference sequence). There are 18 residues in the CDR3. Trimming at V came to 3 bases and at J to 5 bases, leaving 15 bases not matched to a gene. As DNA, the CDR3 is TGTGCCAGCAGCTTCCAACACATGCTAGCGGGAGCTGGGGAGACCCAGTACTTC. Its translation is CASSFQHMLAGAGETQYF.

CDR3 amino acids: CASSLERPGTTSGSYNEQFF. The CDR3 region has the DNA TGTGCCAGCAGCTTGGAGCGGCCAGGCACCACTAGCGGGAGCTACAATGAGCAGTTCTTC. This sequence joins TRBV5-4 and TRBJ2-1, with 11 bases identical to TRBD2. This CDR3 spans 20 amino acids. The germline gives CDR1 SGHNT, CDR2 YYREEE (reference sequence). After removal of 0 bases from V and 3 bases from J, the junction contained 14 bases not matched to a gene.

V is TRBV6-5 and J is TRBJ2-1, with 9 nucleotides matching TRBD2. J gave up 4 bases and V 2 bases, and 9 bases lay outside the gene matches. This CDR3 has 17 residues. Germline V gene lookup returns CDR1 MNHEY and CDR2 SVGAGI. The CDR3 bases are TGTGCCAGCAGTTACCCTTTAGCGGGAGTACATTACAATGAGCAGTTCTTC. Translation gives CASSYPLAGVHYNEQFF.

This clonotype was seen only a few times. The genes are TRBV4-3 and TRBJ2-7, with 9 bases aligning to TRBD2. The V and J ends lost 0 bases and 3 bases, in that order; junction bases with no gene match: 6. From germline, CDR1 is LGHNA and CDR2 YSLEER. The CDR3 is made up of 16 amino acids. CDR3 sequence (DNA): TGCGCCAGCAGCCAAGATCCTAGCGGGGATTTCTACGAGCAGTACTTC. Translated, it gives CASSQDPSGDFYEQYF.

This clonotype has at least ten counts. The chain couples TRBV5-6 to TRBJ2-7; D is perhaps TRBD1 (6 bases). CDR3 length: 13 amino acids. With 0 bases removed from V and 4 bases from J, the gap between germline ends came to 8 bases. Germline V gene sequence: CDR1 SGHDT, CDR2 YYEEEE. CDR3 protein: CASSLAGEYEQYF. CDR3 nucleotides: TGTGCCAGCAGCTTGGCAGGGGAGTACGAGCAGTACTTC.

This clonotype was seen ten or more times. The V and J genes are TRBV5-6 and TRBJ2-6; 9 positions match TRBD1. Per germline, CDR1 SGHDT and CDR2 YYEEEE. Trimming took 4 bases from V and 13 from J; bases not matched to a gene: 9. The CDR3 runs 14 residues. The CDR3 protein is CASSPITGGRVLTF. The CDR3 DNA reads TGTGCCAGCAGCCCTATTACAGGGGGCAGGGTCCTGACTTTC.

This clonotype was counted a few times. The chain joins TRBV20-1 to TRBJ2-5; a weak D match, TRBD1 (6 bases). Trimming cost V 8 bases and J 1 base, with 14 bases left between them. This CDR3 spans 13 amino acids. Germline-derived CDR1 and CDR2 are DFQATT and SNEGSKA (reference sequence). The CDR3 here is CSSLGGSQETQYF. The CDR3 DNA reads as TGCAGTTCCCTAGGGGGATCCCAAGAGACCCAGTACTTC.

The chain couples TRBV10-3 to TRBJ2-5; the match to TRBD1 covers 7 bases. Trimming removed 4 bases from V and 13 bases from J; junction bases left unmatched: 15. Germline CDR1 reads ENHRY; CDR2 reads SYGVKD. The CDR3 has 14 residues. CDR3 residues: CAISGPSDREIVYF. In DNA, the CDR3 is TGTGCCATCAGTGGCCCTTCCGACAGGGAAATTGTGTACTTC.

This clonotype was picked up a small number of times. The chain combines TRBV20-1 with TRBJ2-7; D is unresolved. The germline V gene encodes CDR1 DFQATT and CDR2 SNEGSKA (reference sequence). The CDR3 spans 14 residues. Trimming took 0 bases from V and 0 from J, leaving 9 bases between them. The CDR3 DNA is TGCAGTGCTAGAGACCCTCTTAGCTCCTACGAGCAGTACTTC. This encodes CSARDPLSSYEQYF.

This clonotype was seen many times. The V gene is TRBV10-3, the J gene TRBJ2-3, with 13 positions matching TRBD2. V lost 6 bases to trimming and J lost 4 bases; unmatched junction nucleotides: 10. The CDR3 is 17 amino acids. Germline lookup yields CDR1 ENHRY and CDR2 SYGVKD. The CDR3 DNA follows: TGTGCCATCAGGAAAGGACTAGCGGGAGTCGGGCCAGATACGCAGTATTTT. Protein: CAIRKGLAGVGPDTQYF.